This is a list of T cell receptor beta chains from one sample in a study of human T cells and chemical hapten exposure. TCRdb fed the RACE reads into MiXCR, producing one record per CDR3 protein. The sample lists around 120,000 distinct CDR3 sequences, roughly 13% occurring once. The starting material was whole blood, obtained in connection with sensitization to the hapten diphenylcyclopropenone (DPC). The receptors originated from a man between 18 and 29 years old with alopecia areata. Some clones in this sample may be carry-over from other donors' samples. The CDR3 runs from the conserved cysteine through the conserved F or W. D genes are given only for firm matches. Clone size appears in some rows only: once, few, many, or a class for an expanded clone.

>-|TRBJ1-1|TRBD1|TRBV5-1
TGCGCCAGCAGCATGGACAGGGGAAGCACTGAAGCTTTCTTT
CASSMDRGSTEAFF
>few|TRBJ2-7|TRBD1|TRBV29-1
TGCAGCGTCGTAGACAGGGACCTTTCTTCCTACGAGCAGTACTTC
CSVVDRDLSSYEQYF
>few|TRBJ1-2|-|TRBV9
TGTGCCAGCAGCGTAGCAGAAGGAGACTCGACAGGTCTCTCCCAACGCGGTGGCTACACCTTC
CASSVAEGDSTGLSQRGGYTF
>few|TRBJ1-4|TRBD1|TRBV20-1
TGCAGTGCTACCCCAGGGGGCTCTAATGAAAAACTGTTTTTT
CSATPGGSNEKLFF
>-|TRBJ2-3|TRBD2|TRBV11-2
TGTGCCAGCAGCTTCCTCTCCTTGACTAGCGGTCTCACAGATACGCAGTATTTT
CASSFLSLTSGLTDTQYF
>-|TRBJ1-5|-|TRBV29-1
TGCAGCGTTGCAGGGGATGGAAATCAGCCCCAGCATTTT
CSVAGDGNQPQHF
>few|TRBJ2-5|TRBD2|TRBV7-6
TGTGCCAGCAGTCCGGGGGGGACCCAGTACTTC
CASSPGGTQYF
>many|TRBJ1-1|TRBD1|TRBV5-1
TGCGCCAGCAGCTTGGTAGGAACAGGGGGTAACGCTGAAGCTTTCTTT
CASSLVGTGGNAEAFF
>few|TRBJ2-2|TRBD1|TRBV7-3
TGTGCCAGCAGCTTATCCGGGACAGATCACACCGGGGAGCTGTTTTTT
CASSLSGTDHTGELFF
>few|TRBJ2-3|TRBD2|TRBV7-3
TGTGCCAGCAGCTCGACTAGCGGGGTCACAGATACGCAGTATTTT
CASSSTSGVTDTQYF
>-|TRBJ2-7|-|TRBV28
TGTGCCAGCAGTTTTCGGGGCAGGGGTTCTCTCGAGCAGTACTTC
CASSFRGRGSLEQYF
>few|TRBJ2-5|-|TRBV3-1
TGTGCCAGCAGCCAAGATGTCAGGCCCCAAGAGACCCAGTACTTC
CASSQDVRPQETQYF
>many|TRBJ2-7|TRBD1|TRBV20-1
TGCAGTGCTATCCCTGGGACAGGGGATTGGTACGAGCAGTACTTC
CSAIPGTGDWYEQYF
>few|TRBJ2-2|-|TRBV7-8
TGTGCCAGCAGCTTAGCCCCGGGACGGGTCACCGGGGAGCTGTTTTTT
CASSLAPGRVTGELFF
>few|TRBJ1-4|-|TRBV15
TGTGCCACCAGCATTGCAAGAACTAATGAAAAACTGTTTTTT
CATSIARTNEKLFF
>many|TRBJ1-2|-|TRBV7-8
TGTGCCAGCAGCTTCAGCAAAGTCTACACCTTC
CASSFSKVYTF
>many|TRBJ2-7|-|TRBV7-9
TGTGCCAGCAGCTCGACACTTTCCTACGAGCAGTACTTC
CASSSTLSYEQYF
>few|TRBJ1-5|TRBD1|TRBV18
TGTGCCAGCTCGCTTGGGACAGTCAATCAGCCCCAGCATTTT
CASSLGTVNQPQHF
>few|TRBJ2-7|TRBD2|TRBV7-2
TGTGCCAGCAGCTTAGACGGGGGGTCCTACGAGCAGTACTTC
CASSLDGGSYEQYF
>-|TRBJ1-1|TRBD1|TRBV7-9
TGTGCCAGCACTTCCAACAGGGGAAACACTGAAGCTTTCTTT
CASTSNRGNTEAFF
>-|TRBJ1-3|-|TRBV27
TGTGCCACTTCGGATGGAAACACCATATATTTT
CATSDGNTIYF
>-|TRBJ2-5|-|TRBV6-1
TGTGCCAGCAGAGACCACGGGACTGCAAAAGAGACCCAGTACTTC
CASRDHGTAKETQYF
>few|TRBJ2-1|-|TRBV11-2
TGTGCCAGCAGGTTGGTACAGGGCCCCCTCTACAATGAGCAGTTCTTC
CASRLVQGPLYNEQFF
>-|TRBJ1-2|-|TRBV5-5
TGTGCCAGCAGCTCTGGGTCATTCTATGGCTACACCTTC
CASSSGSFYGYTF
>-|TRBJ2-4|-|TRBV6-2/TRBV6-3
TGTGCCAGCAGTTACCTCGGGGCCGCTCTAGCCAAAAACATTCAGTACTTC
CASSYLGAALAKNIQYF
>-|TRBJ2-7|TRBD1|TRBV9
TGTGCCAGCAGCGAAGAGGACAGGGCCTACGAGCAGTACTTC
CASSEEDRAYEQYF
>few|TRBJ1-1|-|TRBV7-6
TGTGCCAGCAGCTTCCCCCAGACAGGTAACACTGAAGCTTTCTTT
CASSFPQTGNTEAFF
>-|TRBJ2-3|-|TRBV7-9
TGTGCCAGCAACCCAGACAAATATACGCAGTATTTT
CASNPDKYTQYF
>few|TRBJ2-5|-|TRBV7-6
TGTGCCAGCAGTCAAATTCTAGCGTCCGAGACCCAGTACTTC
CASSQILASETQYF
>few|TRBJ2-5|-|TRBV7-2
TGTGCCAGCAGCTTAGGGGAAAAGACCCAGTACTTC
CASSLGEKTQYF
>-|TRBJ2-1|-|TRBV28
TGTGCCAGCAGTACCCCCGGGGGCAATTACAATGAGCAGTTCTTC
CASSTPGGNYNEQFF
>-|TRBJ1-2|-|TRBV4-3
TGCGCCAGCAGCCCCCACGGGGGAGGCTACACCTTC
CASSPHGGGYTF
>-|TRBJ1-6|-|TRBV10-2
TGCGCCAGCAGTGAGTTGAGCTATTCACCCCTCCACTTT
CASSELSYSPLHF
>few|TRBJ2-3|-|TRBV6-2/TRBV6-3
TGTGCCAGCAGTTACCCCGGGACAGCGGGCCTTGCGCAGTATTTT
CASSYPGTAGLAQYF
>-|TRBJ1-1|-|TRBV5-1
TGCGCCAGCAGCCCTGAGGAGGGATGGAGCACTGAAGCTTTCTTT
CASSPEEGWSTEAFF
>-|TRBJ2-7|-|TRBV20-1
TGCAGTGCTATCGGGTCCTACGAGCAGTACTTC
CSAIGSYEQYF
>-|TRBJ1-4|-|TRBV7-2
TGTGCCAGCAGCTTTAGGCCCACCCGGGGTGAAAAACTGTTTTTT
CASSFRPTRGEKLFF
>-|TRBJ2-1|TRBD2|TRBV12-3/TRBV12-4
TGTGCCAGCAGTTCCCCCGGGGGAGGACTAGAAAGTTTC
CASSSPGGGLESF
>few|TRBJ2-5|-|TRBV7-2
TGTGCCAGCAGCTTGAGGTGGAGCCAAGAGACCCAGTACTTC
CASSLRWSQETQYF
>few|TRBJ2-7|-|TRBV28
TGTGCCAGCAGTTTCCCCTCCCAGGGGGAGCAGTACTTC
CASSFPSQGEQYF
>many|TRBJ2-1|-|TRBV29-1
TGCAGCGTTGAAAGGGGGTACAATGAGCAGTTCTTC
CSVERGYNEQFF
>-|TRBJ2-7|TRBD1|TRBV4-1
TGCGCCAGCAGCCAGGCTCGACAGGGACCATCGGACGAGCAGTACTTC
CASSQARQGPSDEQYF
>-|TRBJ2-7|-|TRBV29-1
TGCAGCGTTGAACTAGACGAGCAGTACTTC
CSVELDEQYF
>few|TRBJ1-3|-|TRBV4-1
TGCGCCAGCAGCCAGAGTCGGCTGGGCAGAAACACCATATATTTT
CASSQSRLGRNTIYF
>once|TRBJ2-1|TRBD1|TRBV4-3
TGCGCCAGCAGCCCAGCCCCGGGACAGAACAATGAGCAGTTCTTC
CASSPAPGQNNEQFF
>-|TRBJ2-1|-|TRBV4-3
TGCGCCAGCAGCCAAAGGGGATCGAGGGATGAGCAGTTCTTC
CASSQRGSRDEQFF
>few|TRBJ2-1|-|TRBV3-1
TGTGCCAGCAGCCAAGGGATGGGGAATGAGCAGTTCTTC
CASSQGMGNEQFF